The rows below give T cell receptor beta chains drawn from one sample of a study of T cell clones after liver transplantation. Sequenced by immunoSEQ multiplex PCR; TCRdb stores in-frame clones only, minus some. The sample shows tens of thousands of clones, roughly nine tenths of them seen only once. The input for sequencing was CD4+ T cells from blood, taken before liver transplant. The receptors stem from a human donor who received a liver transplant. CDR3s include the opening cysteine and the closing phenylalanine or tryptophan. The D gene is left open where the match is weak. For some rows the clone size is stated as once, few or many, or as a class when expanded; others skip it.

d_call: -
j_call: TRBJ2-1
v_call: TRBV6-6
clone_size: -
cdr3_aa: CASSYPAGSSYNEQFF
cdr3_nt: TGTGCCAGCAGTTACCCGGCGGGGAGCTCCTACAATGAGCAGTTCTTC

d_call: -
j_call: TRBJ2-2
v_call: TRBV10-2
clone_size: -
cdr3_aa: CASSGRIQYTGELFF
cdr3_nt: TGCGCCAGCAGTGGTCGGATACAGTACACCGGGGAGCTGTTTTTT

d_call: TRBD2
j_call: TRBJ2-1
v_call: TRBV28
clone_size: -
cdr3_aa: CAESGRAYNEQFF
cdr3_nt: TGTGCCGAGAGCGGGAGGGCCTACAATGAGCAGTTCTTC

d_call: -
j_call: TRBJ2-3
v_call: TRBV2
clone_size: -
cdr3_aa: CASSRQSTDTQYF
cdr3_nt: TGTGCCAGCAGTCGACAGAGCACAGATACGCAGTATTTT

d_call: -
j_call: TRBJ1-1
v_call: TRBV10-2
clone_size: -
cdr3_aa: CASSPGAITEAFF
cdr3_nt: TGCGCCAGCAGCCCGGGGGCGATCACTGAAGCTTTCTTT

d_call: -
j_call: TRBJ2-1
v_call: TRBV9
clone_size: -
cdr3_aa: CASSVASRSGEQFF
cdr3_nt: TGTGCCAGCAGCGTAGCCAGCCGATCGGGGGAGCAGTTCTTC

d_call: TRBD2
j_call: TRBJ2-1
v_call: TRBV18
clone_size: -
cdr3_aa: CASSPTSGRGDNEQFF
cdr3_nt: TGTGCCAGCTCACCGACTAGCGGGAGAGGGGACAATGAGCAGTTCTTC

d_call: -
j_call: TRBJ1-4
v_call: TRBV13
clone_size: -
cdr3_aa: CATSIGVTNEKLFF
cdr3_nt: TGTGCCACCTCGATAGGGGTGACTAATGAAAAACTGTTTTTT

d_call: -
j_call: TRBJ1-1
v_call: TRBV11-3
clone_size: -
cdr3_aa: CASSLEGPNTEAFF
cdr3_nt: TGTGCCAGCAGCTTAGAAGGGCCGAACACTGAAGCTTTCTTT

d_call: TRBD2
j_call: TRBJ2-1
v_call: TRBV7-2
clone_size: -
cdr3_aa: CASSFLAGPGNEQFF
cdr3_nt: TGTGCCAGCAGCTTCCTAGCGGGACCGGGGAATGAGCAGTTCTTC

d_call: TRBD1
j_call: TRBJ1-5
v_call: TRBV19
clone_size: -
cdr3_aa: CASSGQGQPQHF
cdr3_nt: TGTGCCAGTAGTGGACAGGGTCAGCCCCAGCATTTT

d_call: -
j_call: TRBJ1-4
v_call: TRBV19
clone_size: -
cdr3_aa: CASSDTGFTNEKLFF
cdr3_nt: TGTGCCAGTTCCGATACAGGGTTCACTAATGAAAAACTGTTTTTT

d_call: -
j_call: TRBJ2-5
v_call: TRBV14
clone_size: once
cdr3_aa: CASSQDLGETQYF
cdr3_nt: TGTGCCAGCAGCCAAGATCTAGGAGAGACCCAGTACTTC

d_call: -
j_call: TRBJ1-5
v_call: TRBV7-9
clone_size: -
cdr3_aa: CASSLAGGQFAENQPQHF
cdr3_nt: TGTGCCAGCAGCTTAGCCGGAGGGCAGTTTGCGGAAAATCAGCCCCAGCATTTT

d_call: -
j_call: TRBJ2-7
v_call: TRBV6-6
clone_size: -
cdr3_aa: CASSTDRGKYEQYF
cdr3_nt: TGTGCCAGCAGTACAGACAGAGGGAAATACGAGCAGTACTTC

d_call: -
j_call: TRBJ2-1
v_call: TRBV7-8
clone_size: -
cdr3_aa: CASSLRQGYNEQFF
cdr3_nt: TGTGCCAGCAGCTTAAGGCAGGGCTACAATGAGCAGTTCTTC

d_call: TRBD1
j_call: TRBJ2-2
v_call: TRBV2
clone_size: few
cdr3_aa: CASTNFQGDTGELFF
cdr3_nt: TGTGCCAGCACTAATTTCCAGGGGGACACCGGGGAGCTGTTTTTT

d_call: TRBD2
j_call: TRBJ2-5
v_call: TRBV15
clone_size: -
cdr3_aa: CATSRGTSGRGQETQYF
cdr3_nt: TGTGCCACCAGCAGAGGGACTAGCGGGAGGGGGCAAGAGACCCAGTACTTC

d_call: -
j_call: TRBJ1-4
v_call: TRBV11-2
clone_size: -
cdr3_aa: CASSLDLTNEKLFF
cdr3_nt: TGTGCCAGCAGCTTAGATCTGACGAATGAAAAACTGTTTTTT

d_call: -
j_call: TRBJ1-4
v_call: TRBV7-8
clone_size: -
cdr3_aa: CASSLALNEKLFF
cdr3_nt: TGTGCCAGCAGCTTAGCCCTAAATGAAAAACTGTTTTTT

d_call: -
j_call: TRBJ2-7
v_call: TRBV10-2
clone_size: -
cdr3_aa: CASSRRIYEQYF
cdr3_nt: TGCGCCAGCAGTCGACGTATCTACGAGCAGTACTTC

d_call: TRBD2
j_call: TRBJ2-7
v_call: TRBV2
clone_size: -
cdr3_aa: CASSVGTRWTEQYF
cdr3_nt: TGTGCCAGCAGTGTCGGGACTAGATGGACCGAGCAGTACTTC

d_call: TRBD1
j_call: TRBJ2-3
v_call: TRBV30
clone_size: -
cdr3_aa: CAWSGGTGRKTDTQYF
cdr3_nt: TGTGCCTGGAGTGGGGGGACAGGGAGGAAAACAGATACGCAGTATTTT

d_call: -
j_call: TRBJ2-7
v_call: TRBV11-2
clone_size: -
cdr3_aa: CASSLSSEQYF
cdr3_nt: TGTGCCAGCAGCTTAAGCAGCGAGCAGTACTTC

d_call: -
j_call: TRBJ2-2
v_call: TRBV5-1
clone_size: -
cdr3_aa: CASSLEVTGELFF
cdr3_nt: TGCGCCAGCAGCTTGGAGGTCACCGGGGAGCTGTTTTTT

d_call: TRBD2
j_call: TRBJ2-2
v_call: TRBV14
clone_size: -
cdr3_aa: CASSGASGRTGELFF
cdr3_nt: TGTGCCAGCAGCGGGGCTAGCGGGAGGACCGGGGAGCTGTTTTTT

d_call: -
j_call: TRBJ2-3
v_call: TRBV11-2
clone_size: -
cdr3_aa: CASSLDGRWSGHSTDTQYF
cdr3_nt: TGTGCCAGCAGCTTAGACGGCCGGTGGAGCGGGCACAGCACAGATACGCAGTATTTT